This T cell receptor (beta chain) came from a study of T cells in Graves' hyperthyroidism and ophthalmopathy. This CDR3 region has 15 residues. Germline V lookup: CDR1 SGHVS, CDR2 FQNEAQ. J lost 4 bases, V lost 5 bases, and 10 bases had no gene match. Regions amplified from RNA transcripts were the TCR beta CDR3 regions. The TCR CDR3 first-round RT-PCR relied on the HTBI primer set. MiXCR, run by TCRdb on the multiplex PCR reads, gives a single entry per CDR3 protein. The repertoire holds roughly 100,000 distinct CDR3 sequences, about half seen once, with 25% to 30% in the top ten. The sequencing input was blood. The chain links TRBV7-8 to TRBJ2-5; 7 bases fit TRBD2. This clonotype originated in a middle-aged woman with Graves' hyperthyroidism. CDR3 bases: TGTGCCAGCAGCCGGGCGGGGACGGGAGGAGAGACCCAGTACTTC. Amino acids: CASSRAGTGGETQYF.